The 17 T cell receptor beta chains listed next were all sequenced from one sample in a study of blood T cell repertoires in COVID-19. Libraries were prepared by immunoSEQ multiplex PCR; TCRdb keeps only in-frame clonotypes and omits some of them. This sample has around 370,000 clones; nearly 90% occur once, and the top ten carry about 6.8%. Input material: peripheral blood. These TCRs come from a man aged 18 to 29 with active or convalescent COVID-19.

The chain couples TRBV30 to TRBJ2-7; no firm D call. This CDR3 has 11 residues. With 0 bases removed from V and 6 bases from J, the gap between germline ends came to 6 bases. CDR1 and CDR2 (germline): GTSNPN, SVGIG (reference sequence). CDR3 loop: CAWSVQFEQYF. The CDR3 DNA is TGTGCCTGGAGTGTCCAGTTCGAGCAGTACTTC.

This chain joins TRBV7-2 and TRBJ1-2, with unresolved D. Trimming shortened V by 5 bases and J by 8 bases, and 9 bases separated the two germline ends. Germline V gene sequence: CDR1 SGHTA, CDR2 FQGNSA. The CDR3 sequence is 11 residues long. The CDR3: CASSRDTGYTF. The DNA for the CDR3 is TGTGCCAGCAGCCGCGACACCGGCTACACCTTC.

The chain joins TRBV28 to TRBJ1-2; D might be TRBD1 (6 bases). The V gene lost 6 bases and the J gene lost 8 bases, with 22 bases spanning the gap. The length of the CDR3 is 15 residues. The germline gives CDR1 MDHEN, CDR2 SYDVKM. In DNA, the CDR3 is TGTGCCAGCAGCCGGCAACGGACAGACGTACGGGGCTACACCTTC. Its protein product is CASSRQRTDVRGYTF.

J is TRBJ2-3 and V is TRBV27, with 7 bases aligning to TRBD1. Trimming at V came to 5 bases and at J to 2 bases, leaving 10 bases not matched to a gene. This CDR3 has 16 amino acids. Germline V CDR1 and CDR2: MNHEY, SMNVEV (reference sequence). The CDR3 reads CASSEPAGGLTDTQYF. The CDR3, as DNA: TGTGCCAGCAGTGAACCGGCAGGGGGTCTCACAGATACGCAGTATTTT.

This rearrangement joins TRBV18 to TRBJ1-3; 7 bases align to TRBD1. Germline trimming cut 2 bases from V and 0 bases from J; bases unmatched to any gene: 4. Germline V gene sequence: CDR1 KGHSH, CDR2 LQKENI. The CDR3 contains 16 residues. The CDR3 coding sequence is TGTGCCAGCTCACCATCCCAGGGGGTCTCTGGAAACACCATATATTTT. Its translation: CASSPSQGVSGNTIYF.

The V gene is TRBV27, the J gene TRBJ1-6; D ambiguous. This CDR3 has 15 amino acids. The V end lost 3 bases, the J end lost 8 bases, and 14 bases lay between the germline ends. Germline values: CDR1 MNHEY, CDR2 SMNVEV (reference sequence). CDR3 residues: CASSFQSRSDSPLHF. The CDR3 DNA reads TGTGCCAGCAGTTTCCAATCGAGGTCGGATTCACCCCTCCACTTT.

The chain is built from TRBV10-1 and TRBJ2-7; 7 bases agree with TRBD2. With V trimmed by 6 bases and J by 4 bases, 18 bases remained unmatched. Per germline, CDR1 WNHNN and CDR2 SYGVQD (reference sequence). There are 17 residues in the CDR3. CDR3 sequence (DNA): TGCGCCAGCAGCAACTGCCCTTCTAGCGGAGTGTCATACGAGCAGTACTTC. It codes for CASSNCPSSGVSYEQYF.

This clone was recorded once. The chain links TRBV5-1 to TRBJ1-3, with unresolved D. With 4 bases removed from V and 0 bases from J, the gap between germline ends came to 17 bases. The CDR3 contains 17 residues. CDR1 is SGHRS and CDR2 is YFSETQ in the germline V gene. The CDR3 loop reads CASSPDGRESSGNTIYF. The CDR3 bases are TGCGCCAGCAGCCCAGACGGGCGGGAGAGCTCTGGAAACACCATATATTTT.

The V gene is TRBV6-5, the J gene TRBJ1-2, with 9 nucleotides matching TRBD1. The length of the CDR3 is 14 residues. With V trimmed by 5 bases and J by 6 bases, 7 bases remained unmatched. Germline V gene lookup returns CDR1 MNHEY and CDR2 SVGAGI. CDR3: CASSRQGERDGYTF. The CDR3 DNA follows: TGTGCCAGCAGTCGACAGGGGGAGAGAGATGGCTACACCTTC.

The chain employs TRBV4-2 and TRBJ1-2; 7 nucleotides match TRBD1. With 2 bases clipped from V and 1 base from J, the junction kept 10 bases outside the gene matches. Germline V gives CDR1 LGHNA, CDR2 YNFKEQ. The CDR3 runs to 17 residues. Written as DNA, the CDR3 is TGTGCCAGCAGCCAAACCCGAACCACAGGGGTTAACTATGGCTACACCTTC. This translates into CASSQTRTTGVNYGYTF.

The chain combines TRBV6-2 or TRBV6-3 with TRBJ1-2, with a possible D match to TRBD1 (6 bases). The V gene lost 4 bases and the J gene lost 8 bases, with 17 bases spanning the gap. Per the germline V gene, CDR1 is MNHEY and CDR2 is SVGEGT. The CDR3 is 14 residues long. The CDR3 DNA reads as TGTGCCAGCAGTTTAGGGAGACACAGGGAAGGCTACACCTTC. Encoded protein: CASSLGRHREGYTF.

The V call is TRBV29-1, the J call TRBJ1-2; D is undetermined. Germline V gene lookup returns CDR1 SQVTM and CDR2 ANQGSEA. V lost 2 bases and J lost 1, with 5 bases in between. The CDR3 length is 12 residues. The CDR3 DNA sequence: TGCAGCGTTGAATCAGATAACTATGGCTACACCTTC. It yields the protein CSVESDNYGYTF.

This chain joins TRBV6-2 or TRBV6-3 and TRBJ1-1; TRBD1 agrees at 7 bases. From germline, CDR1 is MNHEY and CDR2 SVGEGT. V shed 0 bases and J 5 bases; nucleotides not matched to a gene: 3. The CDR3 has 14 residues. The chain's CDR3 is CASSYSGGKTEAFF. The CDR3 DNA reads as TGTGCCAGCAGTTACTCAGGGGGCAAAACTGAAGCTTTCTTT.

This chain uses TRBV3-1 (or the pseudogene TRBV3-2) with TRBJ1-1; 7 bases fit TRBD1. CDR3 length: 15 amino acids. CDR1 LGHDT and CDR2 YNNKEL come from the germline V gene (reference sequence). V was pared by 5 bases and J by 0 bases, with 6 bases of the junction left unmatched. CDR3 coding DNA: TGTGCCAGCAGCACAATAACAGGGGTGAACACTGAAGCTTTCTTT. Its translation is CASSTITGVNTEAFF.

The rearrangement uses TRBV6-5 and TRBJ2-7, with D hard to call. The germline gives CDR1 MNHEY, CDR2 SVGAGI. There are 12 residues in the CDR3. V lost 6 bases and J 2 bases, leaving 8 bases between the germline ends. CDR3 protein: CASSTVTYEQYF. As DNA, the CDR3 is TGTGCCAGCAGCACAGTAACCTACGAGCAGTACTTC.

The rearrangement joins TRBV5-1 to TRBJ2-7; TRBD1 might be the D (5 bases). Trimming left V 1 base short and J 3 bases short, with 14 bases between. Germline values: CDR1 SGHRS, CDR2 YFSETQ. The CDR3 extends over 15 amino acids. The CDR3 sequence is CASSLNTDSLYEQYF. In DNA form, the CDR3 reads TGCGCCAGCAGCTTGAATACCGACAGCCTCTACGAGCAGTACTTC. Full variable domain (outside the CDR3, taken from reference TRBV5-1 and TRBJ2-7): KAGVTQTPRYLIKTRGQQVTLSCSPISGHRSVSWYQQTPGQGLQFLFEYFSETQRNKGNFPGRFSGRQFSNSRSEMNVSTLELGDSALYLCASSLNTDSLYEQYFGPGTRLTVT.

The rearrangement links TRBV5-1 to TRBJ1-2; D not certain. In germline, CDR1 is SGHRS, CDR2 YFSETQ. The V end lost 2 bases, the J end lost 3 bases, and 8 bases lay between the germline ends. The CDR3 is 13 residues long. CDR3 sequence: CASSFGGDYGYTF. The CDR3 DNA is TGCGCCAGCAGCTTCGGCGGCGACTATGGCTACACCTTC. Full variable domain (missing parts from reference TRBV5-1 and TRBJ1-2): KAGVTQTPRYLIKTRGQQVTLSCSPISGHRSVSWYQQTPGQGLQFLFEYFSETQRNKGNFPGRFSGRQFSNSRSEMNVSTLELGDSALYLCASSFGGDYGYTFGSGTRLTVV.